Presented here are 9 T cell receptor beta chains from one specimen sequenced in a study of response to subunit inactivated influenza vaccine. MiXCR, applied by TCRdb to the RT-PCR reads, yields one record per CDR3 protein. Of roughly 700,000 distinct CDR3 sequences in the sample, 11% to 15% were seen once. The sequencing here drew on PBMCs from blood, taken less than 15 days before vaccination. Receptors were obtained from a man aged 45-65 years who received an inactivated influenza vaccine.

This clonotype was found many times. The genes are TRBV12-3 or TRBV12-4 and TRBJ1-1; the D is unclear. The length of the CDR3 is 13 residues. Trimming took off 3 bases at V and 1 base at J, with 6 bases between the two ends. The chain's CDR3 is CASSFAENTEAFF. The CDR3 region has the DNA TGTGCCAGCAGTTTTGCTGAGAACACTGAAGCTTTCTTT.

V is TRBV12-3 or TRBV12-4 and J is TRBJ1-5, with no clear D. V lost 2 bases to trimming and J lost 0 bases, with 5 bases between them. The CDR3 covers 14 residues. The DNA for the CDR3 is TGTGCCAGCAGTTTAAGCTATAGCAATCAGCCCCAGCATTTT. This sequence encodes CASSLSYSNQPQHF.

The chain links TRBV20-1 to TRBJ2-5; the D gene is possibly TRBD1 (5 bases). The length of the CDR3 is 11 residues. The V end lost 6 bases, the J end lost 4 bases, and 9 bases lay between the germline ends. Germline CDR1 and CDR2: DFQATT and SNEGSKA (reference sequence). The CDR3 reads CSAHQGETQYF. The CDR3, as DNA: TGCAGTGCGCACCAGGGAGAGACCCAGTACTTC.

The sample holds a few counts of this clonotype. This chain uses TRBV15 with TRBJ1-5, with no clear D. The CDR3 is 16 amino acids. The germline CDR1 and CDR2 sequences are LNHNV and YYDKDF (reference sequence). V shed 4 bases and J shed 0 bases, with 13 bases lying between them. Written as DNA, the CDR3 is TGTGCCACCAGCACGACGACAATCTATAGCAATCAGCCCCAGCATTTT. It yields the protein CATSTTTIYSNQPQHF. The variable domain in full, completed from reference TRBV15 and TRBJ1-5, reads DAMVIQNPRYQVTQFGKPVTLSCSQTLNHNVMYWYQQKSSQAPKLLFHYYDKDFNNEADTPDNFQSRRPNTSFCFLDIRSPGLGDTAMYLCATSTTTIYSNQPQHFGDGTRLSIL.

This clonotype was observed a few times. The chain combines TRBV12-3 or TRBV12-4 with TRBJ2-5; weak D call: TRBD2 (5 bases). V dropped 6 bases and J dropped 2 bases, with 16 bases sitting between them. There are 15 residues in the CDR3. CDR3 DNA: TGTGCCAGCAGCCTCGGGAAGCTGCCGCAAGAGACCCAGTACTTC. Translated, it gives CASSLGKLPQETQYF.

The rearrangement joins TRBV7-2 to TRBJ2-2; 7 bases agree with TRBD2. CDR1 SGHTA and CDR2 FQGNSA come from the germline V gene. This CDR3 contains 16 residues. The J segment lost 5 bases and the V segment lost 1 base, leaving 7 bases of the junction unmatched. CDR3 sequence reads: CASSLGLAEGTGELFF. CDR3 in DNA: TGTGCCAGCAGCTTAGGTCTAGCGGAGGGGACCGGGGAGCTGTTTTTT.

V and J are TRBV5-1 and TRBJ2-5; D call uncertain. The V gene lost 4 bases and the J gene lost 5 bases, with 6 bases spanning the gap. In germline, CDR1 is SGHRS, CDR2 YFSETQ. This CDR3 comprises 11 residues. The CDR3 here is CASSPSETQYF. The CDR3 nucleotides read TGCGCCAGCAGCCCCTCGGAGACCCAGTACTTC. Full variable domain (remainder filled in from reference TRBV5-1 and TRBJ2-5): KAGVTQTPRYLIKTRGQQVTLSCSPISGHRSVSWYQQTPGQGLQFLFEYFSETQRNKGNFPGRFSGRQFSNSRSEMNVSTLELGDSALYLCASSPSETQYFGPGTRLLVL.

This clonotype was recorded a few times. The V gene is TRBV12-3 or TRBV12-4, the J gene TRBJ1-1; 8 bases fit TRBD1. Trimming cost V 4 bases and J 6 bases; bases outside gene matches: 10. The CDR3 is made up of 15 amino acids. Here the CDR3 reads CASSWTGPGVSEAFF. The CDR3 DNA reads TGTGCCAGCAGTTGGACAGGGCCGGGAGTCTCTGAAGCTTTCTTT.

The sample holds a few counts of this clonotype. This rearrangement joins TRBV6-6 to TRBJ2-1, with D possibly being TRBD1 (5 bases). Germline V gives CDR1 MNHNY, CDR2 SVGAGI (reference sequence). Trimming removed 4 bases from V and 4 bases from J, with 8 bases in between. CDR3 size: 13 residues. CDR3 sequence reads: CASSFRQYNEQFF. CDR3 sequence (DNA): TGTGCCAGCAGTTTCAGACAGTACAATGAGCAGTTCTTC.